The 17 T cell receptor beta chains below come from one sample, sequenced in a study of CD8 T cell repertoires and HIV-1 epitope variants. TCRdb keeps only in-frame clones here, not all; method: immunoSEQ multiplex PCR. The table lists 4,500 to 7,000 clones, approximately 62% of them singletons, with 41% in the top ten. These receptors are not linked to any known antigen. The sequencing sample was made of cultured CD8+ T cells derived from PBMCs. Every receptor here comes from a male donor with HIV.

The V gene is TRBV13, the J gene TRBJ2-3, with 11 positions matching TRBD1. The J segment lost 1 base and the V segment lost 4 bases, leaving 4 bases of the junction unmatched. The CDR3 sequence is 16 residues long. CDR1 PRHDT and CDR2 FYEKMQ come from the germline V gene (reference sequence). The CDR3 sequence: CASSSGTGGGTDTQYF. The CDR3 bases are TGTGCCAGCAGCTCCGGGACAGGGGGTGGCACAGATACGCAGTATTTT.

The chain links TRBV7-9 to TRBJ2-3; a possible D gene is TRBD2 (6 bases). This CDR3 has 15 amino acids. Trimming pared 5 bases from V and 3 bases from J, leaving 15 bases between. CDR1 and CDR2 from the germline V gene are SEHNR and FQNEAQ (reference sequence). The CDR3 protein is CASSARDSATDTQYF. The DNA for the CDR3 is TGTGCCAGCAGCGCTCGGGACTCGGCGACAGATACGCAGTATTTT. Drawing the rest from reference TRBV7-9 and TRBJ2-3, the complete variable domain is DTGVSQNPRHKITKRGQNVTFRCDPISEHNRLYWYRQTLGQGPEFLTYFQNEAQLEKSRLLSDRFSAERPKGSFSTLEIQRTEQGDSAMYLCASSARDSATDTQYFGPGTRLTVL.

This chain uses TRBV11-2 with TRBJ2-7, with TRBD1 identical over 9 bases. J lost 2 bases, V lost 5 bases, and 4 bases had no gene match. Germline CDR1 reads SGHAT; CDR2 reads FQNNGV. This CDR3 comprises 14 residues. The CDR3 sequence is CASSPGQGAYEQYF. The CDR3 bases are TGTGCCAGCAGCCCGGGACAGGGTGCCTACGAGCAGTACTTC.

This chain joins TRBV9 and TRBJ2-3; TRBD2 matches at 8 bases. CDR3 length: 16 residues. Per the germline V gene, CDR1 is SGDLS and CDR2 is YYNGEE. After removal of 0 bases from V and 2 bases from J, the junction contained 5 bases not matched to a gene. In nucleotides, the CDR3 is TGTGCCAGCAGCGTAGAGGGTAGCGGGGTCACAGATACGCAGTATTTT. It codes for CASSVEGSGVTDTQYF.

This clone was recorded a few times. V gene TRBV18 combines with J gene TRBJ2-2; D unclear. The germline gives CDR1 KGHSH, CDR2 LQKENI. Trimming removed 0 bases at V and 0 bases at J, with 8 bases between. The CDR3 runs to 16 residues. CDR3 residues: CASSPPETANTGELFF. CDR3 sequence (DNA): TGTGCCAGCTCACCACCAGAGACGGCGAACACCGGGGAGCTGTTTTTT. The full variable domain, completed using reference TRBV18 and TRBJ2-2, is NAGVMQNPRHLVRRRGQEARLRCSPMKGHSHVYWYRQLPEEGLKFMVYLQKENIIDESGMPKERFSAEFPKEGPSILRIQQVVRGDSAAYFCASSPPETANTGELFFGEGSRLTVL.

This clone was counted a single time. This CDR3 reads CASSLVQGALTGELFF. In DNA form, the CDR3 reads TGCGCCAGCAGCTTGGTGCAGGGGGCTCTAACCGGGGAGCTGTTTTTT. The chain carries TRBV5-1 and TRBJ2-2, with 8 positions matching TRBD1. This CDR3 contains 16 residues. Germline loops: CDR1 SGHRS, CDR2 YFSETQ. With 0 bases clipped from V and 5 bases from J, the junction kept 6 bases outside the gene matches.

This chain connects TRBV11-2 to TRBJ1-2; 7 bases map to TRBD1. The germline CDR1 and CDR2 sequences are SGHAT and FQNNGV. CDR3 length: 15 amino acids. Trimming removed 4 bases from V and 2 bases from J; junction bases left unmatched: 7. The chain's CDR3 is CASSSFRGGNYGYTF. The CDR3 nucleotides read TGTGCCAGCAGCTCCTTCAGGGGGGGGAACTATGGCTACACCTTC. The entire variable domain, with the rest obtained from reference TRBV11-2 and TRBJ1-2, is as follows: EAGVAQSPRYKIIEKRQSVAFWCNPISGHATLYWYQQILGQGPKLLIQFQNNGVVDDSQLPKDRFSAERLKGVDSTLKIQPAKLEDSAVYLCASSSFRGGNYGYTFGSGTRLTVV.

The genes are TRBV28 and TRBJ2-1; 16 nucleotides agree with TRBD2. The trim removed 4 bases at V and 8 bases at J, leaving 2 bases unmatched. The CDR3 has 15 residues. Germline V CDR1 and CDR2: MDHEN, SYDVKM. CDR3: CASSSGTSGGDEQFF. In DNA form, the CDR3 reads TGTGCCAGCAGTTCGGGGACTAGCGGGGGGGATGAGCAGTTCTTC.

Concerning this clone itself: A junction end diverges from the germline sequence, so it may reflect a read error. The V call is TRBV5-3, the J call TRBJ2-7; 8 bases agree with TRBD2. TRBV5-3 falls under the ORF class, with uncertain function. The CDR3 sequence is 13 residues long. The chain's CDR3 is CASSLGRGARQYF. In DNA, the CDR3 is TGTGCCAGCAGCTTGGGGCGGGGGGCCAGGCAGTACTTC.

The chain has TRBV28 and TRBJ1-5; 7 bases are a match to TRBD1. The CDR3 runs 14 residues. V was clipped by 5 bases and J by 9 bases; unmatched bases: 10. Germline lookup yields CDR1 MDHEN and CDR2 SYDVKM. The DNA for the CDR3 is TGTGCCAGCAGTCCCCTGACAGGGTTGGGGCCCCAGCATTTT. This codes for CASSPLTGLGPQHF. Combining the CDR3 with reference TRBV28 and TRBJ1-5 gives the whole variable domain DVKVTQSSRYLVKRTGEKVFLECVQDMDHENMFWYRQDPGLGLRLIYFSYDVKMKEKGDIPEGYSVSREKKERFSLILESASTNQTSMYLCASSPLTGLGPQHFGDGTRLSIL.

This clone was detected once. The chain links TRBV27 to TRBJ1-1; 10 positions match TRBD1. This CDR3 comprises 13 residues. J was trimmed by 5 bases and V by 8 bases; bases with no gene match: 5. Germline V gene data show CDR1 as MNHEY and CDR2 as SMNVEV (reference sequence). The CDR3 reads CASGWTGGTEAFF. Written as DNA, the CDR3 is TGTGCCAGCGGATGGACAGGGGGGACTGAAGCTTTCTTT.

Only a few counts were recorded for this clone. The chain recombines TRBV7-9 with TRBJ1-5; D may be TRBD1 (6 bases). Germline CDR1 is SEHNR and CDR2 is FQNEAQ (reference sequence). The V end was cut by 3 bases, the J end by 7 bases, with 16 bases between. There are 15 residues in the CDR3. CDR3 nucleotide sequence: TGTGCCAGCAGCTTGGATGGGGGCCGAGACCAGCCCCAGCATTTT. It yields the protein CASSLDGGRDQPQHF.

This chain uses TRBV4-1 with TRBJ1-2; TRBD1 aligns across 10 bases. Losses at the gene ends were 0 bases for V and 2 bases for J; bases not matched to a gene: 9. The V gene's germline CDR1 is MGHRA and CDR2 YSYEKL. CDR3 length: 18 amino acids. CDR3 sequence reads: CASSQEGRQDRGNYGYTF. CDR3 nucleotides: TGCGCCAGCAGCCAAGAGGGTAGGCAGGACAGGGGGAACTATGGCTACACCTTC.

The rearrangement uses TRBV5-8 and TRBJ2-1, with TRBD1 as a possible D gene (5 bases). This CDR3 is built from 14 residues. Per the germline V gene, CDR1 is SGHTS and CDR2 is YDEGEE. V was pared by 2 bases and J by 10 bases, with 16 bases between. CDR3 protein: CASSFGQGLGEQFF. The CDR3, as DNA: TGTGCCAGCAGCTTCGGGCAGGGCCTTGGGGAGCAGTTCTTC. Looking up the rest from reference TRBV5-8 and TRBJ2-1 gives the full variable domain: EAGVTQSPTHLIKTRGQQATLRCSPISGHTSVYWYQQALGLGLQFLLWYDEGEERNRGNFPPRFSGRQFPNYSSELNVNALELEDSALYLCASSFGQGLGEQFFGPGTRLTVL.

The chain joins TRBV28 to TRBJ2-1; D remains ambiguous. CDR1 and CDR2 (germline): MDHEN, SYDVKM. The CDR3 spans 13 residues. Trimming left V 2 bases short and J 0 bases short, with 2 bases between. The CDR3 loop is CASSLGSYNEQFF. In DNA, the CDR3 is TGTGCCAGCAGTTTAGGCTCCTACAATGAGCAGTTCTTC. The whole variable domain, filled in from reference TRBV28 and TRBJ2-1, reads DVKVTQSSRYLVKRTGEKVFLECVQDMDHENMFWYRQDPGLGLRLIYFSYDVKMKEKGDIPEGYSVSREKKERFSLILESASTNQTSMYLCASSLGSYNEQFFGPGTRLTVL.

J is TRBJ2-1 and V is TRBV7-2; TRBD2 matches 14 bases. The CDR3 runs to 18 residues. Germline V gene data show CDR1 as SGHTA and CDR2 as FQGNSA. With 5 bases clipped from V and 2 bases from J, the junction kept 8 bases outside the gene matches. In DNA form, the CDR3 reads TGTGCCAGCAGCCAAGGACTAGCGGGGGGCCCTCCCTACAATGAGCAGTTCTTC. This gives the protein CASSQGLAGGPPYNEQFF.

The V and J genes are TRBV30 and TRBJ1-1; a weak D match, TRBD1 (5 bases). Per the germline V gene, CDR1 is GTSNPN and CDR2 is SVGIG (reference sequence). V was pared by 6 bases and J by 1 base, with 15 bases between. This CDR3 is 14 amino acids long. CDR3 sequence reads: CACPVGASNTEAFF. The DNA for the CDR3 is TGTGCCTGCCCTGTTGGGGCTTCGAACACTGAAGCTTTCTTT.